The present T cell receptor beta chain was sequenced within a study of cytomegalovirus exposure and HLA in healthy donors. Study-wide results and limits: In a later analysis, at a false discovery rate of 0.05, over 15,000 TCR beta sequences matched HLA alleles. A later analysis showed that HLA-associated TCR beta chains had undergone more clonal expansion than equally common others. Researchers reportedly found TCR beta sequences accurately predicted most subjects' HLA-A and HLA-B alleles. Earlier results showed most TCR beta V segments being productive about 87% or about 30% of the time.

Points on this clone: Its specificity is unknown.

Primers included in the PCR were 60 Vbeta and 13 Jbeta primers. Sequencing was performed with immunoSEQ multiplex PCR; in TCRdb, only in-frame clones are kept and a portion is missing. The sample yields more than 150,000 clones, 82% seen once. This CDR3 is 15 amino acids long. V was shortened by 0 bases and J by 7 bases, with 13 bases between the two germline ends. In germline, CDR1 is SNHLY, CDR2 FYNNEI. V is TRBV2 and J is TRBJ2-1; maybe TRBD1 (7 bases). Sequencing was done on a sample of PBMCs. The sequence was obtained from a man aged 40-50 years in good health and CMV-seronegative. Written as DNA, the CDR3 is TGTGCCAGCAGTGAAGCGCGGGGCAGGGGGAATGAGCAGTTCTTC. Amino acids: CASSEARGRGNEQFF.